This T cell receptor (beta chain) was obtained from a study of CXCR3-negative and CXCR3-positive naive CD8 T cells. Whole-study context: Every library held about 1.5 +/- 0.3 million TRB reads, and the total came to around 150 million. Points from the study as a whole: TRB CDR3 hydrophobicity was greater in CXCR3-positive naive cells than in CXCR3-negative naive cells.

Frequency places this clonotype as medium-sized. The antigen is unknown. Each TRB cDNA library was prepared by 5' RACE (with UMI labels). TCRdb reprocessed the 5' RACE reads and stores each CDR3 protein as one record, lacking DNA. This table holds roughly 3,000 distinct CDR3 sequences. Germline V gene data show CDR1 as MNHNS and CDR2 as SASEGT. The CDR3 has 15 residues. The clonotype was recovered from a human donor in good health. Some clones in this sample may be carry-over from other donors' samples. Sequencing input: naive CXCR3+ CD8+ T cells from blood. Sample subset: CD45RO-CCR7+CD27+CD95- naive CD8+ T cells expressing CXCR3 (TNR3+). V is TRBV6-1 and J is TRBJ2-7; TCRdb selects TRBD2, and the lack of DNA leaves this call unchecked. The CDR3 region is CASSEGSRGVARQYF.